This paragraph reports one T cell receptor (beta chain). It lacks a known antigen. No base quality information exists; no much larger clone differs at one position. The record originates from a study of blood T cell repertoires in COVID-19 (dated by TCRdb to between 2020 and 2021). For context, the study as a whole: Samples from collaborators originated in the United States, Italy and Spain and spanned both the acute and convalescent phases of COVID-19. Where available, HLA class I and class II types were taken from metadata supplied by the sample provider and were not determined by assay-based typing. Subjects who had been exposed to COVID-19, were actively infected with it, or had recovered from it provided the deeply sampled blood TCRbeta repertoires that made up the dataset. The prospective study material was composed of cDNA or gDNA derived from T cells, B-cell-depleted T cells, or PBMCs. A de-identified subject ID, COVID-19 status, age in years and sex were almost always included in the sample metadata. The repertoires were made available in a free public database intended to serve as a resource for research on the immune response to SARS-CoV-2. Samples were obtained from the ongoing ImmuneRACE study (first 160 participants) and from 1,254 subjects provided by 6 global collaborators.

Results and caveats for the whole study, not just this receptor: How much clinical and demographic metadata was included differed by source and by participant, and the metadata was provided uncurated.

Taken from the germline V gene, the CDR1 and CDR2 loops are SGDLS and YYNGEE. The junction shows trimming of 1 base on V and 6 bases on J, and the gene matches do not reach 2 bases of it. The CDR3 runs 15 amino acids, cysteine and phenylalanine included. Only the CDR3 DNA stays, 45 bases, in frame from base 1. At one collaborating source in Seattle, patients were enrolled during active infection and were followed longitudinally through the course of disease. Each collaborating institution followed its own protocols to collect whole blood in K2EDTA tubes. Collaborator samples were shipped for TCRbeta analysis as frozen whole blood, isolated PBMCs, or DNA extracted from either sample type. The immunoSEQ Assay, a bias-controlled multiplex PCR, was used to amplify TCRbeta CDR3 regions from genomic DNA. The original methods were these. Nucleated cell counts per sample were estimated from amplification of reference gene primers within the assay. Sequence reads were collapsed and filtered to measure the absolute abundance of every unique TCRbeta CDR3 rearrangement. Productive Simpson clonality was computed per sample as the square root of Simpson's diversity index over productive rearrangements. TCRdb provides this immuneACCESS table in a form limited to in-frame rearrangements. Some clones are lacking; in checked studies, under half of them reflect an unresolved V gene, and why the rest are absent is not known. V, J and clone size are taken as reported in that table, and D and trimming were inferred from the DNA itself. For this sample there are some 50,000 clones; about 89% appear just once. The biggest ten clones account for 2.1% of the sample.

Recombination connected TRBV9 to TRBJ2-7; TRBD2 matches 15 bases in the middle. This receptor was obtained from a woman of 80 years or more with COVID-19, enrolled during active disease. Sequenced input: peripheral blood. The DNA sequence is TGTGCCAGCAGCGTAACGGGACTAGCGGGGGGCGAGCAGTACTTC. The resulting protein is CASSVTGLAGGEQYF.